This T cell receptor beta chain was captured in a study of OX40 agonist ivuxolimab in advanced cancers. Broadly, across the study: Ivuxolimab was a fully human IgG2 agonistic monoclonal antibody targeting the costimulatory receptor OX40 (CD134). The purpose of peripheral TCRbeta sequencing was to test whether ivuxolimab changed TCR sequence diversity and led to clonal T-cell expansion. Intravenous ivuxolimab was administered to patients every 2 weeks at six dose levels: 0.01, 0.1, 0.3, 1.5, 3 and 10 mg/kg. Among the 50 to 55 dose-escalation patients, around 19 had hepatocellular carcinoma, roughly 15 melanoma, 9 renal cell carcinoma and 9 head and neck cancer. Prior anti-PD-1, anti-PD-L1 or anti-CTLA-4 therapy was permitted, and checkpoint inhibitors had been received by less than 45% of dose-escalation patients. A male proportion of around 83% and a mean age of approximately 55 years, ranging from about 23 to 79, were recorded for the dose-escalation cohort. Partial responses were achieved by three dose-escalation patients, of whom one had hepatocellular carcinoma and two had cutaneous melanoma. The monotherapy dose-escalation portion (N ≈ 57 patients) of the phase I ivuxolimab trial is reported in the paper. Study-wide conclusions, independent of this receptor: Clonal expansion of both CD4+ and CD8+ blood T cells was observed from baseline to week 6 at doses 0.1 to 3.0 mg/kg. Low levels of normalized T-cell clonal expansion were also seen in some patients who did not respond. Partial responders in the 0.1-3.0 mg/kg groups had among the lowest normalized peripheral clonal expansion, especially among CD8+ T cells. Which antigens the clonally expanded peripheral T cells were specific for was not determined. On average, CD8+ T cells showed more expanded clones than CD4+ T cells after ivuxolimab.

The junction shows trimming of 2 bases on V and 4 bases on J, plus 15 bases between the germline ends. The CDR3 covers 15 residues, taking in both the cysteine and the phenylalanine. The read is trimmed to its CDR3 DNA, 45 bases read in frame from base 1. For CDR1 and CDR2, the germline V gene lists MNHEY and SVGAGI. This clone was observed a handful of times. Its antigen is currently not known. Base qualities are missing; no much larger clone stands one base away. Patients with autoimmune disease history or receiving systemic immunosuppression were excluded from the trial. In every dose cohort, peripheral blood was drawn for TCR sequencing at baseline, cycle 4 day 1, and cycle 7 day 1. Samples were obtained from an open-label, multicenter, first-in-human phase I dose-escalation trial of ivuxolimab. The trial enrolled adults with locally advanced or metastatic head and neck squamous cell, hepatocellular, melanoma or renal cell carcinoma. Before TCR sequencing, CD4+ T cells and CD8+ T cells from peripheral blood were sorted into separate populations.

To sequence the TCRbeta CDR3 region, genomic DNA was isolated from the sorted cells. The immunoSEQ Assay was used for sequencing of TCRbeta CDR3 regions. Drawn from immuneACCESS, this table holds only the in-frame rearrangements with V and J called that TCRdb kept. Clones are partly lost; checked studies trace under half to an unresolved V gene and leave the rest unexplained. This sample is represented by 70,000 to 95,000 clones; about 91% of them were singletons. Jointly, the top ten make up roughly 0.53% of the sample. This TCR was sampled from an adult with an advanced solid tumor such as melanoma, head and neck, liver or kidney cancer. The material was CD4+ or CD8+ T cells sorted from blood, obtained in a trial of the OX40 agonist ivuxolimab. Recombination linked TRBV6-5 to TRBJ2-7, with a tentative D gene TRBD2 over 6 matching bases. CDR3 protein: CASSYGWRAGYEQYF. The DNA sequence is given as TGTGCCAGCAGTTACGGATGGAGGGCCGGGTACGAGCAGTACTTC.